This T cell receptor beta chain came from a study of a mutant IDH1 vaccine in newly diagnosed glioma. Study in general: Vaccines were first given 4-6 weeks after radiotherapy alone, or with temozolomide cycles. Pretreatment consisted of radiotherapy, temozolomide, or both, with most receiving both.

Time point indicated: week 35, safety follow-up. What each vaccine dose contained was 300 ug of mutant IDH1 20-mer peptide, accompanied by topical imiquimod. Each of the donors came in with new WHO grade 3 or 4 astrocytomas that were IDH1-mutant and ATRX-lost. Produced via immunoSEQ multiplex PCR; TCRdb's table is partial and in-frame only. The sample gives tens of thousands of clones, around 80% of which show up once; about 4.1% is in the top ten. Study results and limitations: Alterations occurring in top peripheral T cell clonotypes seemed unrelated to pseudoprogression.

Points on this clone: Its matching antigen is unknown.

This CDR3 is 13 amino acids long. Germline assignment: CDR1 SEHNR and CDR2 FQNEAQ (reference sequence). V was pared by 3 bases and J by 3 bases, with 8 bases between. The rearrangement joins TRBV7-9 to TRBJ1-2; possibly TRBD1 for D (6 bases). The source was PBMCs, collected from a glioma patient whose treatment included an IDH1 peptide vaccine. The clonotype originates from a man aged 30-40 years with glioma. DNA for the CDR3: TGTGCCAGCAGCTTGGAGGGGGACTATGGCTACACCTTC. Translation: CASSLEGDYGYTF.